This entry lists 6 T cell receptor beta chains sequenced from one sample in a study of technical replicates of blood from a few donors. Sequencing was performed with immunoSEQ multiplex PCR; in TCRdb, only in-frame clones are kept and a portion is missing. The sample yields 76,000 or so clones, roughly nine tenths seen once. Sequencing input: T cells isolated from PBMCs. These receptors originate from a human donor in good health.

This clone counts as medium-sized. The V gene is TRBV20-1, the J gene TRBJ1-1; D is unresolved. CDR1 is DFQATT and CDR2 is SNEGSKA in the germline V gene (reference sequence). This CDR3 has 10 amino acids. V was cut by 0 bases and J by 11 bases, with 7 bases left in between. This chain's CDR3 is CSAREERAFF. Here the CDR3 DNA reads TGCAGTGCTAGAGAGGAGAGGGCTTTCTTT.

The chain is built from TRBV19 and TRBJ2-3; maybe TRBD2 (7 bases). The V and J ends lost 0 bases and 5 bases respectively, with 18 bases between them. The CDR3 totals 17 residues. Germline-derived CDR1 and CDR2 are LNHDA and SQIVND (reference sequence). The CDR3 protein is CASSIDLKGGAGDTQYF. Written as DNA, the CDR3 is TGTGCCAGTAGTATAGATCTTAAAGGGGGGGCGGGAGATACGCAGTATTTT. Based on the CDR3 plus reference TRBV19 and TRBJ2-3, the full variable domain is DGGITQSPKYLFRKEGQNVTLSCEQNLNHDAMYWYRQDPGQGLRLIYYSQIVNDFQKGDIAEGYSVSREKKESFPLTVTSAQKNPTAFYLCASSIDLKGGAGDTQYFGPGTRLTVL.

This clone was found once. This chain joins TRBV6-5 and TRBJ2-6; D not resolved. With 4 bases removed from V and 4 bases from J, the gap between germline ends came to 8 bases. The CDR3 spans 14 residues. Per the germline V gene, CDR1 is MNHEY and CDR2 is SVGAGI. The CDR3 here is CASSSAEGANVLTF. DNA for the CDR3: TGTGCCAGCAGTTCCGCAGAAGGGGCCAACGTCCTGACTTTC.

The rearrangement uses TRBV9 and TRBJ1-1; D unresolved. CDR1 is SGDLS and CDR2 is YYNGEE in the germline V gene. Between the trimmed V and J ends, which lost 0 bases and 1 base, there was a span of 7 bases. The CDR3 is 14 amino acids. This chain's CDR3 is CASSVGFRNTEAFF. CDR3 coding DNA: TGTGCCAGCAGCGTAGGGTTTAGGAACACTGAAGCTTTCTTT.

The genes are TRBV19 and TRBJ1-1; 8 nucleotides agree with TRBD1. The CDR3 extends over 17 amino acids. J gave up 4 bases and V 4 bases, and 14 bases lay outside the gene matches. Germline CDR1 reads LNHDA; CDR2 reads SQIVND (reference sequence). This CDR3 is CASSTLLGQASFTEAFF. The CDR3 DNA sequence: TGTGCCAGTAGTACCCTTCTGGGACAGGCCTCGTTCACTGAAGCTTTCTTT.

The CDR3 sequence is CASSIGALGQGQETQYF. The CDR3 region has the DNA TGTGCCAGTAGTATAGGGGCACTGGGACAGGGCCAAGAGACCCAGTACTTC. This chain joins TRBV19 and TRBJ2-5; 9 bases line up with TRBD1. Germline CDR1 reads LNHDA; CDR2 reads SQIVND (reference sequence). With 1 base clipped from V and 1 base from J, the junction kept 7 bases outside the gene matches. There are 17 residues in the CDR3.